This T cell receptor beta chain was profiled in a study of PD-1 blockade in classical Hodgkin lymphoma. V was clipped by 4 bases and J by 9 bases, with 11 bases between them. Germline loops: CDR1 SGHDT, CDR2 YYEEEE. There are 12 residues in the CDR3. Regarding the study as a whole: Newly diagnosed patients reportedly had lower baseline TCR diversity than healthy donors. The causes of the repertoire differences, possibly disease activity or prior therapy, remain undefined.

The time point here: newly diagnosed, previously untreated cHL patient sample. The study compared against PBMCs from newly diagnosed, untreated classical Hodgkin lymphoma. Concerning this clone: No antigen is known for it.

Using immunoSEQ multiplex PCR, the repertoire was profiled, and TCRdb retains in-frame clones only, with some absent. The repertoire holds roughly 34,000 clones, roughly 94% seen once, with 2% to 2.5% in the top ten. The source material was peripheral blood mononuclear cells (PBMCs). The receptor was isolated from a human donor with classical Hodgkin lymphoma. The chain recombines TRBV5-6 with TRBJ2-1; D might be TRBD1 (5 bases). In DNA form, the CDR3 reads TGTGCCAGCAGCACTGCAAGGGGTGAGCAGTTCTTC. It specifies CASSTARGEQFF.